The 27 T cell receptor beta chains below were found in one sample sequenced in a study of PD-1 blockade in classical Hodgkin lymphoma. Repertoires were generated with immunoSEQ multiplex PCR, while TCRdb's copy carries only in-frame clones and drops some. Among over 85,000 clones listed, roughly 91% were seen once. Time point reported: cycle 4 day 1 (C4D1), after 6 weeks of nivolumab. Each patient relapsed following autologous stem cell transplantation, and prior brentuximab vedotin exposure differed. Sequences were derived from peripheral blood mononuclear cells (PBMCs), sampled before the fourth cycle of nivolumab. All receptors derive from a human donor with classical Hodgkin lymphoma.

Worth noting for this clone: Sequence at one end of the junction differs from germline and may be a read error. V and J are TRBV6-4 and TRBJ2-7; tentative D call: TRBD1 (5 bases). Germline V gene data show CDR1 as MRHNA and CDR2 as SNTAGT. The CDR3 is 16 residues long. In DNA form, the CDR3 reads TGTGCCGGCAGTGAAGTGGGGCCTCTCAGCTCCTACGAGCAGTACTTC. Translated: CAGSEVGPLSSYEQYF.

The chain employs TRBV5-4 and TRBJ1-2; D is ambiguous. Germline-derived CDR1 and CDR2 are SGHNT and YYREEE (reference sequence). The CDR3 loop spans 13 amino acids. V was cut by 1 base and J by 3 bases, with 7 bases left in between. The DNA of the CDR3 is TGTGCCAGCAGCTTGTCCGGGGACTATGGCTACACCTTC. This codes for CASSLSGDYGYTF.

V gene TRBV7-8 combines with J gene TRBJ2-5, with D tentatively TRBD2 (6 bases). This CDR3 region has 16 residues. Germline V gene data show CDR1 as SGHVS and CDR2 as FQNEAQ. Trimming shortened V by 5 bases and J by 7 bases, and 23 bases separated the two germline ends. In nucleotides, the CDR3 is TGTGCCAGCAGCCCATTGGACTTCGGGAGCCAGGCGACCCAGTACTTC. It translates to CASSPLDFGSQATQYF.

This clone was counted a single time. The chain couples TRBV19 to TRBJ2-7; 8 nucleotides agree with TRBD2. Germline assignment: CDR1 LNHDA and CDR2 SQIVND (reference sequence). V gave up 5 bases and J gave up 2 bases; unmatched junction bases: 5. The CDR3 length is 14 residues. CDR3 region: CASSFGLAAYEQYF. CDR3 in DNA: TGTGCCAGTAGTTTCGGACTAGCAGCCTACGAGCAGTACTTC.

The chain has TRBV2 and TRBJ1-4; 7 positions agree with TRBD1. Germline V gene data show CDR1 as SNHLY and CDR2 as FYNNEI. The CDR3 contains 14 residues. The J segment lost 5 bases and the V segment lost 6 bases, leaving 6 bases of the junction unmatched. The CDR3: CASRKGASNEKLFF. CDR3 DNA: TGTGCCAGCAGGAAGGGGGCATCGAATGAAAAACTGTTTTTT.

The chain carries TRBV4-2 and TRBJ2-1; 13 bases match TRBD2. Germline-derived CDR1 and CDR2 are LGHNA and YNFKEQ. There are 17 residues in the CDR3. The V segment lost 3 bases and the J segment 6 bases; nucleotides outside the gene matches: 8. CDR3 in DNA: TGTGCCAGCAGCCAGGGGACTAGCGGGACGGGGGGCAATGAGCAGTTCTTC. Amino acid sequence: CASSQGTSGTGGNEQFF.

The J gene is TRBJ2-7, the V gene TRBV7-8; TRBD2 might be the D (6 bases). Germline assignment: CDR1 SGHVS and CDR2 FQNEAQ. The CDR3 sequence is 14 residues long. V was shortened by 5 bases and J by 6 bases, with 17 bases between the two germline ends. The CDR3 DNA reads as TGTGCCAGCAGCCCCCAGGGCCTGGGGGGCGAGCAGTACTTC. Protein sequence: CASSPQGLGGEQYF.

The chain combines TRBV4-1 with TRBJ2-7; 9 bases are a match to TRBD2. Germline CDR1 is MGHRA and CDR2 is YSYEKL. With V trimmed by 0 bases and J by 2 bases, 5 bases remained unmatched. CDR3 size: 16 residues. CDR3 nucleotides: TGCGCCAGCAGCCAAGAGGATCTAGCGGGGACCTACGAGCAGTACTTC. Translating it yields CASSQEDLAGTYEQYF.

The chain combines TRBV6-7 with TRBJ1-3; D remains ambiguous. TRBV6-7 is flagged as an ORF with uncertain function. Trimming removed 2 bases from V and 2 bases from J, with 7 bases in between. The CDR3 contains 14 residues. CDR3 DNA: TGTGCCAGCAGTTACGGCGGGACTGGAAACACCATATATTTT. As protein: CASSYGGTGNTIYF.

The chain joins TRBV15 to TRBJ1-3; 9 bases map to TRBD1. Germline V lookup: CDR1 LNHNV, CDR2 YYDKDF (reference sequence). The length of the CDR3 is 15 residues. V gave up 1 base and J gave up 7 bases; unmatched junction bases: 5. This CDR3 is CATSRGGQGGNTIYF. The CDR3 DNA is TGTGCCACCAGCAGAGGGGGACAGGGAGGGAACACCATATATTTT.

The CDR3 coding sequence is TGTGCCAGCAGCTACGCCGGGACAGGGGGGCATGGCTACACCTTC. Translating gives CASSYAGTGGHGYTF. The gene calls are TRBV7-9 and TRBJ1-2, with 11 bases lining up with TRBD1. In germline, CDR1 is SEHNR, CDR2 FQNEAQ (reference sequence). V was clipped by 4 bases and J by 6 bases; unmatched bases: 7. The CDR3 is made up of 15 amino acids.

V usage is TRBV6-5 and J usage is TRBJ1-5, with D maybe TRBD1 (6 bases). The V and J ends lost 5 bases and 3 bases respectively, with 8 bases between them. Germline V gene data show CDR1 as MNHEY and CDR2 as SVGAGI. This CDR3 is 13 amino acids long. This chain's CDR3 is CASSRTVNQPQHF. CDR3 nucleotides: TGTGCCAGCAGTAGGACAGTCAATCAGCCCCAGCATTTT.

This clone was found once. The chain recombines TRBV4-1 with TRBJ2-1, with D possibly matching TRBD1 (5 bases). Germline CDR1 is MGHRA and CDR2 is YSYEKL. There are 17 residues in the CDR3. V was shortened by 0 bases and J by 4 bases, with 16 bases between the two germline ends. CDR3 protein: CASSQEAPIKGYNEQFF. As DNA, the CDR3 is TGCGCCAGCAGCCAAGAAGCGCCCATCAAGGGGTACAATGAGCAGTTCTTC.

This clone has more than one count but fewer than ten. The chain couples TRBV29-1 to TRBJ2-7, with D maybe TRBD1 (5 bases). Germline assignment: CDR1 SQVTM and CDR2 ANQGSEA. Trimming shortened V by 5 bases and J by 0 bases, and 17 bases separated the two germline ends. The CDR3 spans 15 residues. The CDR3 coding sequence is TGCAGCGTTCACTCACCTAGACAGAGCTCCTACGAGCAGTACTTC. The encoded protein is CSVHSPRQSSYEQYF.

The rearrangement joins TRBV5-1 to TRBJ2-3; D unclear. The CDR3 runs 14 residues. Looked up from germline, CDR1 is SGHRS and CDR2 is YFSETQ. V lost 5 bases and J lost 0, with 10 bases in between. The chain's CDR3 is CASSETTSTDTQYF. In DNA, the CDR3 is TGCGCCAGCAGTGAGACAACTAGCACAGATACGCAGTATTTT.

The CDR3 loop reads CASSEAPGTARYSNQPQHF. The CDR3 DNA follows: TGTGCCAGCAGTGAAGCGCCAGGGACAGCGAGGTATAGCAATCAGCCCCAGCATTTT. This rearrangement joins TRBV6-1 to TRBJ1-5; 7 bases fit TRBD1. The CDR3 covers 19 residues. J was trimmed by 0 bases and V by 0 bases; bases with no gene match: 11. Looked up from germline, CDR1 is MNHNS and CDR2 is SASEGT.

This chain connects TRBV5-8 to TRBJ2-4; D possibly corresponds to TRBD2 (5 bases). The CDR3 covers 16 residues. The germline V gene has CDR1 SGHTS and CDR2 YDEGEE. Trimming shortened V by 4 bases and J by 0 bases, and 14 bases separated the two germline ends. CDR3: CASSPPREIAKNIQYF. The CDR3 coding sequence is TGTGCCAGCAGCCCCCCAAGGGAGATAGCCAAAAACATTCAGTACTTC.

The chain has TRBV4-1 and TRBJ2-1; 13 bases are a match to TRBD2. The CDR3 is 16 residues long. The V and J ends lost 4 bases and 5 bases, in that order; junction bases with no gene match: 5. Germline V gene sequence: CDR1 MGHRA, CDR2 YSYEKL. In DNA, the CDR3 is TGCGCCAGCAGCCTTAGGGGACTAGCGGGAAACAATGAGCAGTTCTTC. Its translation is CASSLRGLAGNNEQFF.

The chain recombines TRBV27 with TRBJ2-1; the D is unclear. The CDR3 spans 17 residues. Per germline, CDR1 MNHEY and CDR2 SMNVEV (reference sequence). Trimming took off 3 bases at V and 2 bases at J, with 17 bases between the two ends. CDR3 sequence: CASSFITSDHPYNEQFF. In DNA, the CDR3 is TGTGCCAGCAGTTTCATAACCTCGGACCACCCCTACAATGAGCAGTTCTTC.

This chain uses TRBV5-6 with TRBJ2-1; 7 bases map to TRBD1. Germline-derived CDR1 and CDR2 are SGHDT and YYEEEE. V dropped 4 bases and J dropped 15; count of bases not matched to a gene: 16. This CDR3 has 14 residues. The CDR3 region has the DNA TGTGCCAGCAGCGTCGTGACAGGGTCTAGTATCCTGTTCTTC. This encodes CASSVVTGSSILFF.

CDR3 region: CASSVRGEYYNEQFF. The CDR3 DNA sequence: TGTGCCAGCAGCGTACGCGGGGAGTACTACAATGAGCAGTTCTTC. The chain employs TRBV9 and TRBJ2-1; D perhaps matches TRBD2 (6 bases). Trimming pared 1 base from V and 3 bases from J, leaving 11 bases between. The CDR3 covers 15 residues. Germline-derived CDR1 and CDR2 are SGDLS and YYNGEE.

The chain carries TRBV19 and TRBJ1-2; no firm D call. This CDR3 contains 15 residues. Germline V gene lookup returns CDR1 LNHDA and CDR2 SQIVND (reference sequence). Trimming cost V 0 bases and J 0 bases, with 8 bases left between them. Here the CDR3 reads CASSIDHPPNYGYTF. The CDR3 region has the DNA TGTGCCAGTAGTATAGATCACCCTCCTAACTATGGCTACACCTTC.

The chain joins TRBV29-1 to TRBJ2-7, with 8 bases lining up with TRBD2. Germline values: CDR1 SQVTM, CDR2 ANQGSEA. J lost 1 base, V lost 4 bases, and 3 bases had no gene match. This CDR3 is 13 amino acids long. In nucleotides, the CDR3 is TGCAGCGTTGCGGGAGGGCCGTCCTACGAGCAGTACTTC. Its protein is CSVAGGPSYEQYF.

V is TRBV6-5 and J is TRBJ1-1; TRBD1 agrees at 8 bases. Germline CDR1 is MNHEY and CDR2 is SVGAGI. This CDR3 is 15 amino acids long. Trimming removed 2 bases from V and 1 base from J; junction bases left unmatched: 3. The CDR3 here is CASSYGQGANTEAFF. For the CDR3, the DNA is TGTGCCAGCAGTTACGGGCAGGGGGCGAACACTGAAGCTTTCTTT.

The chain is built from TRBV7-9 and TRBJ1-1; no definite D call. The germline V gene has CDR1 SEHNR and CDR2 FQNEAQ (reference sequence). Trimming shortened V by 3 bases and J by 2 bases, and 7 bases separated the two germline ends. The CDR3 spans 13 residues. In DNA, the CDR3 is TGTGCCAGCAGCTTTGGACCAAACACTGAAGCTTTCTTT. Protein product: CASSFGPNTEAFF.

This chain's CDR3 is CAISLTGVEETQYF. Written as DNA, the CDR3 is TGTGCCATCAGCCTGACAGGGGTTGAAGAGACCCAGTACTTC. The chain uses TRBV10-3 and TRBJ2-5, with 8 bases fitting TRBD1. Germline assignment: CDR1 ENHRY and CDR2 SYGVKD. Unmatched junction bases numbered 6, after V lost 6 bases and J lost 3 bases. The CDR3 spans 14 residues.

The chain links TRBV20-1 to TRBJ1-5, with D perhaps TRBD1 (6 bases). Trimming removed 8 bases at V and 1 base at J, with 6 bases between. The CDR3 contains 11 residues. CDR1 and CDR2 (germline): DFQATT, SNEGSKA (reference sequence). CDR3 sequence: CSTGSNQPQHF. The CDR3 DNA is TGCAGTACAGGGAGCAATCAGCCCCAGCATTTT.